The present T cell receptor beta chain was sequenced within a study of technical replicates of blood from several donors. Assay: immunoSEQ multiplex PCR; the TCRdb copy retains only in-frame clones and omits some. The table includes about 100,000 clones, just under 95% detected once. V gave up 1 base and J gave up 4 bases, with 5 bases separating them. Germline CDR1 and CDR2: SGHTA and FQGNSA. The CDR3 spans 13 residues. The genes are TRBV7-2 and TRBJ1-5; D uncertain. The sequenced material came from T cells isolated from PBMCs. The receptor comes from a human donor in good health. CDR3 amino acids: CASSLERNQPQHF. The DNA of the CDR3 is TGTGCCAGCAGCTTAGAGAGAAATCAGCCCCAGCATTTT.